One sample yielded the 12 T cell receptor beta chains listed below, sequenced in a study of shared clonotypes between healthy human individuals. Generated by immunoSEQ multiplex PCR, the TCRdb table keeps only in-frame clones and is missing some. The sample records about 2 million clones, approximately 94% being singletons. Selected positively for CCR7 and CD45RO-negative, naive CD8 cells excluded terminally differentiated effector memory CD45RA+ cells. What was sequenced was naive CD8+ T cells sorted from blood. The receptors were sampled from a man aged 18 to 35 in good health.

About this clone: Other DNA sequences in this specimen translate into the identical CDR3. The chain carries TRBV4-1 and TRBJ2-7; D may be TRBD2 (6 bases). The CDR3 consists of 14 residues. V lost 0 bases to trimming and J lost 1 base, with 7 bases between them. The germline V gene encodes CDR1 MGHRA and CDR2 YSYEKL. The chain's CDR3 is CASSQDRGSYEQYF. CDR3 nucleotides: TGCGCCAGCAGCCAAGATCGGGGGTCCTACGAGCAGTACTTC.

J is TRBJ2-5 and V is TRBV2, with 11 positions matching TRBD2. Germline V gene data show CDR1 as SNHLY and CDR2 as FYNNEI. With V trimmed by 4 bases and J by 1 base, 5 bases remained unmatched. This CDR3 spans 16 amino acids. CDR3 sequence: CASSARLAGFQETQYF. DNA for the CDR3: TGTGCCAGCAGTGCCCGACTAGCGGGGTTCCAAGAGACCCAGTACTTC.

The chain is built from TRBV6-5 and TRBJ2-7, with TRBD1 as a possible D gene (5 bases). The CDR3 runs 13 residues. V gave up 8 bases and J gave up 0 bases, with 11 bases separating them. The germline CDR1 and CDR2 sequences are MNHEY and SVGAGI. The CDR3 bases are TGTGCCAGCCGAGAGACAGTCTCCTACGAGCAGTACTTC. It yields the protein CASRETVSYEQYF.

The chain employs TRBV5-1 and TRBJ2-7, with D possibly matching TRBD1 (6 bases). CDR1 and CDR2 (germline): SGHRS, YFSETQ. Trimming took off 7 bases at V and 2 bases at J, with 13 bases between the two ends. CDR3 length: 13 amino acids. In DNA, the CDR3 is TGCGCCAGCGGATACAGGGAAGCCTACGAGCAGTACTTC. Residues: CASGYREAYEQYF. The complete variable domain, with remaining parts taken from reference TRBV5-1 and TRBJ2-7, reads KAGVTQTPRYLIKTRGQQVTLSCSPISGHRSVSWYQQTPGQGLQFLFEYFSETQRNKGNFPGRFSGRQFSNSRSEMNVSTLELGDSALYLCASGYREAYEQYFGPGTRLTVT.

Details on this clone: The same CDR3 also results from other DNA sequences found in this sample. The genes are TRBV5-1 and TRBJ2-1; TRBD1 matches 7 bases. The CDR3 runs 15 residues. With V trimmed by 0 bases and J by 3 bases, 3 bases remained unmatched. Germline CDR1 SGHRS, CDR2 YFSETQ. This CDR3 is CASSLDRDSYNEQFF. CDR3 DNA: TGCGCCAGCAGCTTGGATCGGGACAGCTACAATGAGCAGTTCTTC.

This clone was counted a single time. The CDR3 DNA is TGTGCCAGCAGTTCCCGCCGGACAGGTAGCTACGAGCAGTACTTC. Protein: CASSSRRTGSYEQYF. J is TRBJ2-7 and V is TRBV27, with TRBD1 identical over 7 bases. This CDR3 has 15 residues. V dropped 4 bases and J dropped 3; count of bases not matched to a gene: 9. CDR1 and CDR2 from the germline V gene are MNHEY and SMNVEV (reference sequence).

The chain is built from TRBV30 and TRBJ1-4, with a tentative D call TRBD1 (6 bases). Trimming pared 5 bases from V and 7 bases from J, leaving 20 bases between. Germline values: CDR1 GTSNPN, CDR2 SVGIG (reference sequence). The CDR3 is made up of 15 amino acids. The CDR3 DNA reads as TGTGCCTGGCGAGGAGTTACGAAGGGGGGTGAAAAACTGTTTTTT. Protein: CAWRGVTKGGEKLFF.

The chain uses TRBV9 and TRBJ2-3; possibly TRBD1 for D (5 bases). The CDR3 spans 16 residues. Germline assignment: CDR1 SGDLS and CDR2 YYNGEE. V was pared by 0 bases and J by 1 base, with 12 bases between. The CDR3 region is CASSVDGWGRTDTQYF. The CDR3 DNA is TGTGCCAGCAGCGTAGATGGCTGGGGCCGCACAGATACGCAGTATTTT.

The chain recombines TRBV4-1 with TRBJ1-1, with TRBD1 identical over 7 bases. V lost 4 bases, J lost 1 base, and 3 bases stayed unmatched. This CDR3 is built from 14 residues. Germline V gene sequence: CDR1 MGHRA, CDR2 YSYEKL. The CDR3 loop reads CASSPGQSNTEAFF. The DNA for the CDR3 is TGCGCCAGCAGCCCGGGACAGTCGAACACTGAAGCTTTCTTT.

V is TRBV29-1 and J is TRBJ1-2, with 9 bases lining up with TRBD1. The CDR3 totals 15 residues. CDR1 is SQVTM and CDR2 is ANQGSEA in the germline V gene. J was trimmed by 6 bases and V by 4 bases; bases with no gene match: 12. The CDR3 bases are TGCAGCGTTGCCCCCGTGACAGGGGGAGGGGATGGCTACACCTTC. Translation gives CSVAPVTGGGDGYTF.

The chain recombines TRBV7-2 with TRBJ1-2; D remains ambiguous. V lost 4 bases, J lost 2 bases, and 20 bases lay in between. The germline gives CDR1 SGHTA, CDR2 FQGNSA. The CDR3 totals 17 residues. CDR3 loop: CASSSFDLINLNYGYTF. The DNA for the CDR3 is TGTGCCAGCAGCTCATTTGACCTAATTAACCTCAACTATGGCTACACCTTC. The full variable domain, in which reference TRBV7-2 and TRBJ1-2 provide the parts outside the CDR3, is GAGVSQSPSNKVTEKGKDVELRCDPISGHTALYWYRQSLGQGLEFLIYFQGNSAPDKSGLPSDRFSAERTGGSVSTLTIQRTQQEDSAVYLCASSSFDLINLNYGYTFGSGTRLTVV.

The chain has TRBV4-1 and TRBJ2-4, with 12 bases aligning to TRBD2. This CDR3 region has 17 residues. V gave up 4 bases and J gave up 7 bases; unmatched junction bases: 11. Per the germline V gene, CDR1 is MGHRA and CDR2 is YSYEKL. CDR3 region: CASSPKLLAGGPNIQYF. The CDR3 DNA is TGCGCCAGCAGCCCCAAACTTCTAGCGGGGGGGCCGAACATTCAGTACTTC.